This T cell receptor (beta chain) was captured by sequencing in a study of blood T cells in healthy people across ages. Every donor gave 7.5 to 10 milliliters of peripheral blood. The CDR3 covers 15 residues. Germline CDR1 MNHNY, CDR2 SVGAGI (reference sequence). A second roughly 6 to 11 cycle PCR used barcoded and J-beta primers. TCRdb passed the 5' RACE reads through MiXCR, listing each CDR3 protein once. The sample lists fewer than 950,000 distinct CDR3 sequences; about 48% were seen once. Notes on the study in general: Long-lived and aged donors differed, with more naive CD4+ cells and higher diversity in the long-lived.

Comments on this clonotype: Its antigen is undetermined.

The sequenced sample was blood. The chain is built from TRBV6-6 and TRBJ2-1, with 10 bases that match TRBD2. The DNA matches TRBJ2-7 better at its end, which makes the J call doubtful. The receptor comes from a man older than 75 in good health. CDR3 sequence reads: CASSYSAGGYNEQYF. CDR3 nucleotides: TGTGCCAGCAGTTACTCAGCGGGAGGGTACAATGAGCAGTACTTC.